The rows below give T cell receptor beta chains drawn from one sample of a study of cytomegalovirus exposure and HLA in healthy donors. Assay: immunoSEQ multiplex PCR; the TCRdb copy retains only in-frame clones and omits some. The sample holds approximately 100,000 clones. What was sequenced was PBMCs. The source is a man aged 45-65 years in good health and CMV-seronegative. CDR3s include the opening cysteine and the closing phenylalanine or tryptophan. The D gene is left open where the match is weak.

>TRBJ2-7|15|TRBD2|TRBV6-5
CASSPVGLADYEQYF
TGTGCCAGCAGCCCGGTCGGACTAGCAGACTACGAGCAGTACTTC
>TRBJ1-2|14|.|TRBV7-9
CASSAGRGGYGYTF
TGTGCCAGCAGCGCCGGGAGGGGCGGCTATGGCTACACCTTC
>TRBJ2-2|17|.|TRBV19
CASSIEWPDSNTGELFF
TGTGCCAGTAGTATAGAGTGGCCAGATTCGAACACCGGGGAGCTGTTTTTT
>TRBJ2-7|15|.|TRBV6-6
CASSYAGTVAYEQYF
TGTGCCAGCAGTTACGCGGGGACGGTAGCCTACGAGCAGTACTTC
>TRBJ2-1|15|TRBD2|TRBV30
CAWASLSGGGNEQFF
TGTGCCTGGGCCTCCCTGTCGGGGGGAGGGAATGAGCAGTTCTTC
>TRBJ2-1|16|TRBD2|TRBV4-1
CASSQVGTSSHNEQFF
TGCGCCAGCAGCCAAGTGGGGACTAGCTCCCACAATGAGCAGTTCTTC
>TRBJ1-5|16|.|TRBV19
CASSIARGMSNQPQHF
TGTGCCAGTAGTATAGCGCGCGGGATGAGCAATCAGCCCCAGCATTTT
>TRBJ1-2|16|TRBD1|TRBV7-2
CASSLGPGQGEDGYTF
TGTGCCAGCAGCTTAGGACCGGGACAGGGGGAGGATGGCTACACCTTC
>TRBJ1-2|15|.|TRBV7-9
CASSPLGSLAEGYTF
TGTGCCAGCAGCCCCCTGGGGAGCCTGGCTGAGGGCTACACCTTC
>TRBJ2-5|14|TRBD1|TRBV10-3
CAIRPGTGVETQYF
TGTGCCATCAGACCCGGGACAGGGGTCGAGACCCAGTACTTC
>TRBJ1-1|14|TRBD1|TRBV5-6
CASSWMTGYTEAFF
TGTGCCAGCAGCTGGATGACAGGGTACACTGAAGCTTTCTTT
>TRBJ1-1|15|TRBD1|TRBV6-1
CASSQPGQGRAEAFF
TGTGCCAGCAGTCAACCGGGACAGGGAAGGGCTGAAGCTTTCTTT
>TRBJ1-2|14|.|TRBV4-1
CASSHRAGPDGYTF
TGCGCCAGCAGCCACCGGGCGGGGCCGGATGGCTACACCTTC
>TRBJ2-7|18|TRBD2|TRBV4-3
CASSQDKTGRDYTYEQYF
TGCGCCAGCAGCCAAGATAAAACCGGCCGGGACTACACCTACGAGCAGTACTTC
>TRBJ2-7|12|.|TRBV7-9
CASSLGSYEQYF
TGTGCCAGCAGCCTAGGTTCCTACGAACAGTACTTC
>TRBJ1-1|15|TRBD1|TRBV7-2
CASSLFATGWAEAFF
TGTGCCAGCAGCTTATTTGCGACAGGGTGGGCTGAAGCTTTCTTT
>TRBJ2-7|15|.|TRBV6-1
CASSEWYRETYEQYF
TGTGCCAGCAGTGAATGGTACAGGGAGACCTACGAGCAGTACTTC
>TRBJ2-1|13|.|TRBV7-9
CASSLGQNNEQFF
TGTGCCAGCAGCTTAGGACAGAACAATGAGCAGTTCTTC
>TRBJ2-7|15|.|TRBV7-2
CASSLTQGFPREQYF
TGTGCCAGCAGCTTAACCCAGGGCTTTCCCAGGGAGCAGTACTTC
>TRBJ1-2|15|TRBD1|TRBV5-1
CASSQTGDSPLGYTF
TGCGCCAGCAGCCAAACAGGGGATTCCCCTCTTGGCTACACCTTC
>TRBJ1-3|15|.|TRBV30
CAWSGTFYSGNTIYF
TGTGCCTGGAGCGGGACTTTCTACTCTGGAAACACCATATATTTT
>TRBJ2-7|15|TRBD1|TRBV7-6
CASSLERGRFYEQYF
TGTGCCAGCAGCTTAGAAAGGGGGCGTTTTTACGAGCAGTACTTC
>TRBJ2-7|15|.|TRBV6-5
CASSYSPQGGYEQYF
TGTGCCAGCAGTTACTCGCCGCAGGGGGGCTACGAGCAGTACTTC
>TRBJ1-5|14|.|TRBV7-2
CASSRGVSNQPQHF
TGTGCCAGCAGCCGGGGTGTTAGCAATCAGCCCCAGCATTTT
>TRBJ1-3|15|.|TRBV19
CASSIPTASGNTIYF
TGTGCCAGTAGTATTCCGACAGCCTCTGGAAACACCATATATTTT
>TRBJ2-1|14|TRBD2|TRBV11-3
CASSLDGRDNEQFF
TGTGCCAGCAGCTTAGATGGGAGGGACAATGAGCAGTTCTTC
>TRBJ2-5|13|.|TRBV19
CASSIGVRETQYF
TGTGCCAGTAGTATAGGTGTTCGAGAGACCCAGTACTTC
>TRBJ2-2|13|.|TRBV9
CASSRFGFGELFF
TGTGCCAGCAGTCGGTTTGGTTTCGGGGAGCTGTTTTTT
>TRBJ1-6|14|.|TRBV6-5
CASTSVDGNSPLHF
TGTGCCAGCACCTCCGTCGACGGGAATTCACCCCTCCACTTT
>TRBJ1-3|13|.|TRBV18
CATRGTRGDTIYF
TGTGCCACCCGAGGGACTCGTGGCGACACCATATATTTT
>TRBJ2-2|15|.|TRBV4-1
CASSQVQGNTGELFF
TGCGCCAGCAGCCAAGTTCAGGGAAACACCGGGGAGCTGTTTTTT
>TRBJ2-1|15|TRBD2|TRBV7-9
CASTLGLAGDNEQFF
TGTGCCAGCACCCTGGGGCTAGCGGGGGACAATGAGCAGTTCTTC
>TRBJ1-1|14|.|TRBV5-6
CASSLSRGNTEAFF
TGTGCCAGCAGCTTGTCCAGGGGCAACACTGAAGCTTTCTTT
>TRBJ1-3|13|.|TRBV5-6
CASRRESGNTIYF
TGTGCCAGCCGTCGGGAGTCTGGAAACACCATATATTTT
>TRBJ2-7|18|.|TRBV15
CATSRGSYTGGTEDEQYF
TGTGCCACCAGCAGAGGCTCCTATACGGGTGGTACCGAGGACGAGCAGTACTTC
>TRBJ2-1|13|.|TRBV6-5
CASCLQGGNEQFF
TGTGCCAGCTGCCTGCAGGGGGGCAATGAGCAGTTCTTC
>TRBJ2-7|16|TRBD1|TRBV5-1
CASSPVSGTGFAEQYF
TGCGCCAGCAGCCCAGTTTCAGGGACAGGATTCGCGGAGCAGTACTTC
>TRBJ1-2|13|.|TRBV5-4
CASRPQGLDGYTF
TGTGCCAGCAGGCCGCAGGGGCTGGATGGCTACACCTTC
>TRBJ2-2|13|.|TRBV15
CATSRDYTGELFF
TGTGCCACCAGCAGGGACTACACCGGGGAGCTGTTTTTT
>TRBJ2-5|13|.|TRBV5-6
CASSLRQRETQYF
TGTGCCAGCAGCCTCCGTCAGAGGGAGACCCAGTACTTC
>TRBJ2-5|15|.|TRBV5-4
CASRNLQGSQETQYF
TGTGCCAGCAGGAACTTGCAGGGGAGCCAAGAGACCCAGTACTTC